This T cell receptor beta chain was identified in a study of blood T cell repertoires in COVID-19. Study-level information: Acute and convalescent COVID-19 specimens originated in the United States, Italy and Spain. Nucleic acid was either cDNA or gDNA, and it came from T cells, B-cell-depleted T cells, or PBMCs.

V lost 5 bases and J 7 bases, leaving 12 bases between the germline ends. Per germline, CDR1 LNHDA and CDR2 SQIVND (reference sequence). CDR3 length equals 12 residues. Sequencing used immunoSEQ multiplex PCR; TCRdb keeps in-frame clones, though not all of them. Of more than 400,000 clones in the sample, around 85% were seen once. V gene TRBV19 combines with J gene TRBJ2-7; no firm D call. The sequencing input was peripheral blood. This clonotype originated in a human donor in a cohort sampled during active COVID-19. As DNA, the CDR3 is TGTGCCAGTAGTCAATCTTGGGCGGAGCAGTACTTC. Amino acids: CASSQSWAEQYF.